One and the same sample provided the 9 T cell receptor beta chains below, sequenced in a study of T cells in Graves' hyperthyroidism and ophthalmopathy. TCR beta CDR3 sequences were amplified from RNA transcripts. HTBI primers were employed in a first-round RT-PCR of the TCR CDR3. In TCRdb, the multiplex PCR reads were re-called with MiXCR into one record per CDR3 protein. The data hold fewer than 700,000 distinct CDR3 sequences, with 15% to 20% observed a single time. Sequencing was carried out using blood. The receptors derive from a woman aged 25 to 39 with Graves' hyperthyroidism.

This clonotype has just one count. The rearrangement uses TRBV12-3 or TRBV12-4 and TRBJ1-1, with D uncertain. This CDR3 contains 13 residues. Trimming removed 4 bases at V and 3 bases at J, with 9 bases between. Written as DNA, the CDR3 is TGTGCCAGCAGTTCTAGCCAGCACACTGAAGCTTTCTTT. As protein: CASSSSQHTEAFF.

The chain joins TRBV19 to TRBJ2-1; D could derive from TRBD1 or TRBD2 (5 bases each). CDR3 length: 12 amino acids. Germline V lookup: CDR1 LNHDA, CDR2 SQIVND (reference sequence). The V and J ends lost 1 base and 9 bases respectively, with 7 bases between them. The CDR3: CASSIGGSEQFF. The CDR3 nucleotides read TGTGCCAGTAGTATAGGGGGGAGTGAGCAGTTCTTC.

This chain connects TRBV4-2 to TRBJ2-3, with TRBD2 identical over 9 bases. V lost 4 bases, J lost 2 bases, and 10 bases stayed unmatched. CDR3 length: 17 amino acids. Germline-derived CDR1 and CDR2 are LGHNA and YNFKEQ. The CDR3 reads CASSRTIAGADTDTQYF. The CDR3 bases are TGTGCCAGCAGCCGAACGATAGCGGGAGCCGACACAGATACGCAGTATTTT.

This clonotype was counted a few times. The chain uses TRBV30 and TRBJ2-7; TRBD2 matches at 12 bases. Germline V gene sequence: CDR1 GTSNPN, CDR2 SVGIG (reference sequence). The J segment lost 7 bases and the V segment lost 0 bases, leaving 4 bases of the junction unmatched. This CDR3 is built from 14 residues. The CDR3 is CAWSVGLAGREQYF. The CDR3 nucleotides read TGTGCCTGGAGTGTAGGACTAGCGGGGAGAGAGCAGTACTTC.

The chain recombines TRBV11-2 with TRBJ2-1; 8 bases align to TRBD2. V trimming: 0 bases; J trimming: 5 bases; junction bases outside the gene matches: 9. Germline V gene sequence: CDR1 SGHAT, CDR2 FQNNGV. The CDR3 runs to 17 residues. CDR3 residues: CASSLERSGRTHNEQFF. CDR3 nucleotides: TGTGCCAGCAGCTTAGAGAGGAGCGGGAGAACCCACAATGAGCAGTTCTTC. Full variable domain (rest looked up from reference TRBV11-2 and TRBJ2-1): EAGVAQSPRYKIIEKRQSVAFWCNPISGHATLYWYQQILGQGPKLLIQFQNNGVVDDSQLPKDRFSAERLKGVDSTLKIQPAKLEDSAVYLCASSLERSGRTHNEQFFGPGTRLTVL.

This clonotype was seen repeatedly, ten times or more. This chain links TRBV28 with TRBJ2-5, with TRBD2 as a possible D gene (6 bases). The CDR3 is 13 residues long. The V gene lost 5 bases and the J gene lost 1 base, with 8 bases spanning the gap. The germline V gene has CDR1 MDHEN and CDR2 SYDVKM. The CDR3 protein is CASSGLLQETQYF. The CDR3 DNA follows: TGTGCCAGCAGTGGACTACTCCAAGAGACCCAGTACTTC.

V gene TRBV3-1 combines with J gene TRBJ2-7; TRBD2 matches 12 bases. With V trimmed by 0 bases and J by 4 bases, 10 bases remained unmatched. The germline V gene has CDR1 LGHDT and CDR2 YNNKEL (reference sequence). This CDR3 is 18 amino acids long. Written as DNA, the CDR3 is TGTGCCAGCAGCCAAGATCCCGCGACTAGCGGGAGTGGGTACGAGCAGTACTTC. It yields the protein CASSQDPATSGSGYEQYF.

A note on this clonotype: A junction end diverges from the germline sequence, so it may reflect a read error. CDR3 DNA sequence: TGTACCAGCAGCGTAGGGGTGGGTCAGCCCCAGCATTTT. This sequence encodes CTSSVGVGQPQHF. The genes are TRBV28 and TRBJ1-5; perhaps TRBD1 as D (5 bases). This CDR3 contains 13 residues. Germline assignment: CDR1 MDHEN and CDR2 SYDVKM.

The table lists this clonotype with many counts. The chain combines TRBV27 with TRBJ1-1; 8 bases map to TRBD1. The junction had 8 bases not matched to a gene; V was cut back by 5 bases and J by 3 bases. The CDR3 runs 15 residues. CDR1 MNHEY and CDR2 SMNVEV come from the germline V gene (reference sequence). The CDR3 DNA follows: TGTGCCAGCAGTACCCGGACAGGGTCCGACACTGAAGCTTTCTTT. This translates into CASSTRTGSDTEAFF.